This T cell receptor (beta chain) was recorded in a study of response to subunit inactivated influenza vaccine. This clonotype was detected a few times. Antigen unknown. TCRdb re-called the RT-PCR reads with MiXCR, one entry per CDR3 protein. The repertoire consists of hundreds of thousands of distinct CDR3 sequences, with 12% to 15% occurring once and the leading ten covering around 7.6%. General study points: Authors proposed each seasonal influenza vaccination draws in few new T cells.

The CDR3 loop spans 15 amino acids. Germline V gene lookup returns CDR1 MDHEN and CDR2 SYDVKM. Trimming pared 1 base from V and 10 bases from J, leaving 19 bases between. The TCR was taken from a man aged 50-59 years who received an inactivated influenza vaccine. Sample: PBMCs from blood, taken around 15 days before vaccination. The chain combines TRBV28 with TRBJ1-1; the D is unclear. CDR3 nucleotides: TGTGCCAGCAGTTTATCCCCCTCCAGTCGTCGAGGAGCTTTCTTT. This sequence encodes CASSLSPSSRRGAFF. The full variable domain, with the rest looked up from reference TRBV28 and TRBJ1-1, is DVKVTQSSRYLVKRTGEKVFLECVQDMDHENMFWYRQDPGLGLRLIYFSYDVKMKEKGDIPEGYSVSREKKERFSLILESASTNQTSMYLCASSLSPSSRRGAFFGQGTRLTVV.